This note documents a single T cell receptor beta chain sequence. The sample holds a few counts of this clonotype. Its antigen remains undetermined. There are no base qualities to consult, and no much larger clone falls within one base. The data derive from a study of T-cell reconstitution after alpha-beta-depleted transplantation in children (TCRdb year 2016). Background on the whole study: Using TCR repertoire profiling, the study followed T-cell immune reconstitution in a quantitative way in children after TCRalphabeta/CD19-depleted allogeneic hematopoietic cell transplantation.

Library method: PCR. Instrument on record: Illumina HiSeq 2500. TCR libraries were prepared with molecular barcoding, using unique molecular identifiers to normalize TCRbeta repertoire quantification. TCRdb reanalyzed the raw reads on its own, using fastp at Q25 for trimming and MiXCR for clone calling, and kept in-frame beta chains. Every distinct CDR3 protein forms one entry, paired with its most common genes and DNA. For this sample the table gives roughly 590,000 distinct CDR3 sequences, of which 15% to 20% were detected only once. Jointly, the top ten make up approximately 1% of the sample. Its CDR3 holds 16 amino acids, cysteine through phenylalanine. The read is trimmed to its CDR3 DNA, 48 bases read in frame from base 1. CDR1 KGHDR and CDR2 SFDVKD are derived from the germline V gene. V has 4 bases trimmed and J has 5 bases trimmed; junction bases matching no gene number 9.

This TCR derives from a human donor who donated a stem cell graft to a child with acute myeloid leukemia. The rearrangement combines TRBV24-1 with TRBJ2-2; 7 of the junction bases match TRBD2. Source: PBMCs from the stem cell graft donor, taken from the stem cell graft. The CDR3 reads CATSDPGTKGTGELFF. The nucleotide sequence reads as follows: TGTGCCACCAGTGACCCCGGGACTAAAGGAACCGGGGAGCTGTTTTTT.